These 10 T cell receptor beta chains were all obtained from the same sample, sequenced in a study of T cells after yellow fever vaccination. TCRdb processed the 5' RACE reads anew with MiXCR; each CDR3 protein has one entry. The sample yields some 560,000 distinct CDR3 sequences, 15% to 20% seen once. The source material was PBMCs, sampled 15 days after the yellow fever booster vaccination. The origin of the receptors is a man aged 25 to 45 who received the YFV17D yellow fever vaccine.

This clonotype was observed a handful of times. The chain is built from TRBV5-1 and TRBJ2-5, with D perhaps being TRBD1 or TRBD2 (5 bases each). CDR1 and CDR2 (germline): SGHRS, YFSETQ. Trimming removed 2 bases from V and 2 bases from J, with 19 bases in between. The length of the CDR3 is 17 residues. The CDR3 nucleotides read TGCGCCAGCAGCTTAGGGGACCTATTTGCGCGGCAAGAGACCCAGTACTTC. Translated, it gives CASSLGDLFARQETQYF.

This clonotype was observed a handful of times. The chain couples TRBV12-3 or TRBV12-4 to TRBJ2-5; D is tentatively TRBD1 or TRBD2 (5 bases each). The ends were cut back, 4 bases at V and 5 bases at J, with 17 bases in the middle. The CDR3 has 15 residues. Here the CDR3 reads CASSSQGAGIETQYF. The DNA for the CDR3 is TGTGCCAGCAGTTCCCAGGGTGCGGGTATTGAGACCCAGTACTTC.

Only a few counts were recorded for this clonotype. The chain links TRBV10-3 to TRBJ2-1; D is undetermined. The CDR3 length is 11 residues. Germline V gene sequence: CDR1 ENHRY, CDR2 SYGVKD. The V gene lost 3 bases and the J gene lost 9 bases, with 6 bases spanning the gap. DNA of the CDR3: TGTGCCATCAGTGACATCGTTGAGCAGTTCTTC. It translates to CAISDIVEQFF.

V and J are TRBV27 and TRBJ2-7; D is perhaps TRBD2 (5 bases). Germline CDR1 reads MNHEY; CDR2 reads SMNVEV (reference sequence). Trimming stripped 4 bases from V and 2 bases from J, with 12 bases between. This CDR3 is 14 amino acids long. CDR3 region: CASSWRTATYEQYF. The CDR3 DNA reads as TGTGCCAGCAGTTGGAGGACGGCCACCTACGAGCAGTACTTC.

The rearrangement joins TRBV12-3 or TRBV12-4 to TRBJ2-3; D is possibly TRBD2 (5 bases). V was pared by 7 bases and J by 10 bases, with 30 bases between. This CDR3 region has 17 residues. In DNA, the CDR3 is TGTGCCAGCACCCTTCTCCCGGCCCTTCCCAGCGGTTGGGCGCAGTATTTT. It encodes CASTLLPALPSGWAQYF.

The chain is built from TRBV12-3 or TRBV12-4 and TRBJ2-2; 9 bases align to TRBD2. CDR3 length equals 15 residues. Trimming cost V 7 bases and J 5 bases; bases outside gene matches: 8. The CDR3 bases are TGTGCCAGCACCTTAAGGACTAGCGTAACCGGGGAGCTGTTTTTT. This sequence encodes CASTLRTSVTGELFF.

This clonotype turned up a few times. The chain employs TRBV5-1 and TRBJ2-3; no clear D. Looked up from germline, CDR1 is SGHRS and CDR2 is YFSETQ. The CDR3 has 13 amino acids. Between the trimmed V and J ends, which lost 0 bases and 5 bases, there was a span of 7 bases. The CDR3 loop reads CASSLALGDTQYF. The CDR3 DNA is TGCGCCAGCAGCTTGGCCCTAGGAGATACGCAGTATTTT.

CDR3 in DNA: TGTGCCAGCAGTGAACGCGGGGTCTGGGTGGATACGCAGTATTTT. Its translation is CASSERGVWVDTQYF. The J gene is TRBJ2-3, the V gene TRBV6-1; tentative D call: TRBD2 (6 bases). The V gene lost 2 bases and the J gene lost 6 bases, with 15 bases spanning the gap. CDR1 and CDR2 (germline): MNHNS, SASEGT. CDR3 length: 15 residues.

Ten or more counts support this clonotype. V is TRBV6-2 or TRBV6-3 and J is TRBJ2-1; no firm D call. From germline, CDR1 is MNHEY and CDR2 SVGEGT. The CDR3 covers 15 residues. V shed 2 bases and J shed 4 bases, with 12 bases lying between them. CDR3 in amino acids: CASSYGKSRYNEQFF. For the CDR3, the DNA is TGTGCCAGCAGTTACGGGAAGTCCCGGTACAATGAGCAGTTCTTC.

The CDR3 sequence is CSARATSGRAHEQFF. The DNA of the CDR3 is TGCAGTGCTAGGGCTACTAGCGGGAGGGCCCATGAGCAGTTCTTC. The chain is built from TRBV20-1 and TRBJ2-1, with 13 bases lining up with TRBD2. The CDR3 consists of 15 residues. V trimming: 3 bases; J trimming: 8 bases; junction bases outside the gene matches: 7. Germline V gives CDR1 DFQATT, CDR2 SNEGSKA (reference sequence).